These 5 T cell receptor beta chains were sequenced from one sample in a study of T-cell memory formation after mild COVID-19 (dated by TCRdb to the early 2020s). Library preparation employed 5' RACE. Sequencing relied on an Illumina NovaSeq 6000. Using fastp at Q25 and MiXCR, TCRdb reprocessed the public reads and kept productive beta chains. CDR3 protein duplicates are merged, each entry listing the most common genes and DNA. This sample is represented by 200,000 to 250,000 distinct CDR3 sequences; approximately 15% of them were singletons. Together, the top ten hold less than 2.5% of the sample. The material sequenced was PBMCs or a T cell subset sorted from them (not recorded which). The receptors stem from an adult woman who had mild COVID-19 (a few samples of this study predate the infection). The sample titles of this study are shuffled in the database, so cell type and time point are left out; the donor was told from shared clones.

This clonotype showed up many times. The V gene is TRBV7-2, the J gene TRBJ1-2; D is unresolved. Germline CDR1 reads SGHTA; CDR2 reads FQGNSA. CDR3 length equals 13 residues. Trimming stripped 5 bases from V and 4 bases from J, with 11 bases between. The CDR3 loop is CASSLGESYGYTF. For the CDR3, the DNA is TGTGCCAGCAGCCTCGGGGAGTCCTATGGCTACACCTTC.

This clonotype showed up just a few times. V and J are TRBV3-1 and TRBJ2-7; 13 nucleotides match TRBD2. The CDR3 covers 16 residues. The junction had 3 bases not matched to a gene; V was cut back by 1 base and J by 3 bases. CDR1 LGHDT and CDR2 YNNKEL come from the germline V gene (reference sequence). The CDR3 DNA follows: TGTGCCAGCAGCCAAGGGACTAGCGGGGGTTTCTACGAGCAGTACTTC. This sequence encodes CASSQGTSGGFYEQYF.

The chain combines TRBV11-2 with TRBJ1-3; D gene unclear. The V gene lost 5 bases and the J gene lost 2 bases, with 13 bases spanning the gap. The germline CDR1 and CDR2 sequences are SGHAT and FQNNGV. This CDR3 is built from 15 residues. The CDR3 DNA is TGTGCCAGCAGCCCCGCGGTAGGCACTGGAAACACCATATATTTT. Its translation is CASSPAVGTGNTIYF.

This clonotype was seen more than once but under ten times. The chain couples TRBV7-3 to TRBJ2-2; D might be TRBD2 (6 bases). The CDR3 is 15 residues long. Per the germline V gene, CDR1 is SGHTA and CDR2 is FQGTGA. Trimming removed 1 base at V and 6 bases at J, with 12 bases between. The CDR3 region is CASSLSGERAGELFF. CDR3 nucleotides: TGTGCCAGCAGCTTAAGTGGCGAGCGGGCCGGGGAGCTGTTTTTT.

The table lists this clonotype with many counts. The chain uses TRBV14 and TRBJ1-6; D unclear. V was shortened by 1 base and J by 8 bases, with 9 bases between the two germline ends. Germline CDR1 reads SGHDN; CDR2 reads FVKESK. The CDR3 has 14 amino acids. The chain's CDR3 is CASSQGREYSPLHF. The CDR3 DNA sequence: TGTGCCAGCAGCCAAGGGAGGGAGTATTCACCCCTCCACTTT.